This TCR beta chain was identified during a study of blood T cell repertoires in COVID-19. Authors' data handling: Using reference gene primer amplification, nucleated cell counts were estimated. Sequencing used immunoSEQ multiplex PCR; TCRdb keeps in-frame clones, though not all of them. D and trimming were read from the DNA, whereas the V and J calls and clone size are those reported in that table. Among about 160,000 clones listed, roughly 81% were seen once. The sequenced sample was peripheral blood. This TCR came from a man aged 40-55 years with acute or convalescent COVID-19.

CDR3 sequence: CASSLRGQGREKLFF. The CDR3 nucleotides read TGTGCCAGCAGTTTACGCGGACAGGGTAGGGAAAAACTGTTTTTT. The chain recombines TRBV28 with TRBJ1-4, with 8 bases aligning to TRBD1. V was pared by 2 bases and J by 8 bases, with 7 bases of the junction left unmatched. The CDR3 loop spans 15 amino acids. CDR1 is MDHEN and CDR2 is SYDVKM in the germline V gene.